Below are 27 T cell receptor beta chains sequenced from a single sample in a study of OX40 agonist ivuxolimab in advanced cancers. The assay was immunoSEQ multiplex PCR, and TCRdb's table has in-frame clones only and misses some. The repertoire holds over 100,000 clones, with approximately 90% as singletons. Sequencing was performed on CD4+ or CD8+ T cells sorted from blood, taken in a trial of the OX40 agonist ivuxolimab. All receptors come from an adult with an advanced solid tumor such as melanoma, head and neck, liver or kidney cancer.

The V and J genes are TRBV27 and TRBJ2-2, with no clear D. The CDR3 runs 13 residues. The germline V and J ends were trimmed by 4 bases and 4 bases, with 7 bases remaining between them. Germline lookup yields CDR1 MNHEY and CDR2 SMNVEV (reference sequence). CDR3 in DNA: TGTGCCAGCAGTTACTTTAGCACCGGGGAGCTGTTTTTT. This translates into CASSYFSTGELFF.

This chain links TRBV4-1 with TRBJ1-4, with a weak D call TRBD1 (6 bases). The CDR3 runs 18 residues. The V gene lost 4 bases and the J gene lost 4 bases, with 22 bases spanning the gap. Per the germline V gene, CDR1 is MGHRA and CDR2 is YSYEKL. CDR3 nucleotides: TGCGCCAGCAGCCGAGAAATCTTACAGGGCGCTTTTAATGAAAAACTGTTTTTT. This codes for CASSREILQGAFNEKLFF.

The rearrangement uses TRBV7-2 and TRBJ2-2; 11 bases are a match to TRBD2. Germline V gene lookup returns CDR1 SGHTA and CDR2 FQGNSA. There are 16 residues in the CDR3. V lost 2 bases and J lost 5; bases outside the gene matches: 4. CDR3 nucleotide sequence: TGTGCCAGCAGCTTAATGGGACTAGCGGAAACCGGGGAGCTGTTTTTT. It translates to CASSLMGLAETGELFF.

The rearrangement uses TRBV14 and TRBJ1-1; 8 bases are shared with TRBD1. The germline gives CDR1 SGHDN, CDR2 FVKESK. This CDR3 is built from 15 residues. With 1 base clipped from V and 5 bases from J, the junction kept 6 bases outside the gene matches. This CDR3 is CASSQVGQGGTEAFF. CDR3 nucleotide sequence: TGTGCCAGCAGCCAAGTTGGACAGGGCGGAACTGAAGCTTTCTTT. Complete variable domain (other parts from reference TRBV14 and TRBJ1-1): EAGVTQFPSHSVIEKGQTVTLRCDPISGHDNLYWYRRVMGKEIKFLLHFVKESKQDESGMPNNRFLAERTGGTYSTLKVQPAELEDSGVYFCASSQVGQGGTEAFFGQGTRLTVV.

This sequence joins TRBV4-1 and TRBJ1-3, with TRBD1 matching over 8 bases. CDR1 is MGHRA, CDR2 YSYEKL, per germline. There are 18 residues in the CDR3. The ends lost 8 bases at V and 5 bases at J; junction bases unmatched: 20. Here the CDR3 reads CASDDSIPGQEKRNTIYF. The CDR3, as DNA: TGCGCCAGCGATGACTCTATCCCGGGACAGGAAAAAAGAAACACCATATATTTT.

The genes are TRBV6-4 and TRBJ1-4; D is possibly TRBD1 (6 bases). The CDR3 loop spans 15 amino acids. Trimming left V 2 bases short and J 3 bases short, with 10 bases between. Germline loops: CDR1 MRHNA, CDR2 SNTAGT. The CDR3 loop is CASSDTGSPNEKLFF. The CDR3 nucleotides read TGTGCCAGCAGTGACACAGGGTCACCTAATGAAAAACTGTTTTTT.

The chain combines TRBV11-2 with TRBJ2-3, with TRBD2 identical over 9 bases. The CDR3 sequence is 17 residues long. Germline V lookup: CDR1 SGHAT, CDR2 FQNNGV. The V gene end was trimmed by 4 bases and the J gene end by 7 bases; junction bases not matched to a gene: 15. DNA for the CDR3: TGTGCCAGCAGCTCCAATGAACTAGCGGGCGCCGGGAATACGCAGTATTTT. This sequence encodes CASSSNELAGAGNTQYF. Using reference TRBV11-2 and TRBJ2-3 for the parts outside the CDR3, the full variable domain is EAGVAQSPRYKIIEKRQSVAFWCNPISGHATLYWYQQILGQGPKLLIQFQNNGVVDDSQLPKDRFSAERLKGVDSTLKIQPAKLEDSAVYLCASSSNELAGAGNTQYFGPGTRLTVL.

This clone was picked up one time. The rearrangement joins TRBV28 to TRBJ2-5; 9 positions agree with TRBD2. The germline CDR1 and CDR2 sequences are MDHEN and SYDVKM. This CDR3 spans 16 amino acids. V was pared by 3 bases and J by 4 bases, with 9 bases of the junction left unmatched. The CDR3 loop reads CASSLGREGLGETQYF. As DNA, the CDR3 is TGTGCCAGCAGTTTGGGGCGGGAGGGCCTCGGAGAGACCCAGTACTTC. The full variable domain, rest sourced from reference TRBV28 and TRBJ2-5, is DVKVTQSSRYLVKRTGEKVFLECVQDMDHENMFWYRQDPGLGLRLIYFSYDVKMKEKGDIPEGYSVSREKKERFSLILESASTNQTSMYLCASSLGREGLGETQYFGPGTRLLVL.

This chain uses TRBV9 with TRBJ2-5; D call uncertain. Trimming took off 0 bases at V and 2 bases at J, with 5 bases between the two ends. The germline gives CDR1 SGDLS, CDR2 YYNGEE. The CDR3 spans 13 residues. The CDR3 coding sequence is TGTGCCAGCAGCGTAGCACAACAAGAGACCCAGTACTTC. Translating it yields CASSVAQQETQYF.

V and J are TRBV7-3 and TRBJ2-1; 11 bases are shared with TRBD2. The V gene's germline CDR1 is SGHTA and CDR2 FQGTGA. Trimming removed 5 bases from V and 4 bases from J; junction bases left unmatched: 4. This CDR3 region has 15 residues. CDR3 sequence reads: CASSPRLAGYNEQFF. CDR3 in DNA: TGTGCCAGCAGCCCTCGACTAGCGGGATACAATGAGCAGTTCTTC.

CDR3 loop: CASSSMELAKNIQYF. The DNA of the CDR3 is TGTGCCAGCAGCTCTATGGAGCTAGCCAAAAACATTCAGTACTTC. The chain couples TRBV7-8 to TRBJ2-4; no firm D call. CDR1 is SGHVS, CDR2 FQNEAQ, per germline. This CDR3 region has 15 residues. Between the trimmed V and J ends, which lost 4 bases and 0 bases, there was a span of 10 bases.

The chain recombines TRBV6-5 with TRBJ2-3; the match to TRBD2 covers 8 bases. This CDR3 comprises 14 residues. Looked up from germline, CDR1 is MNHEY and CDR2 is SVGAGI. V dropped 5 bases and J dropped 5; count of bases not matched to a gene: 6. The CDR3 DNA reads as TGTGCCAGCAGTCCGGGACTAGGAGTAGATACGCAGTATTTT. It yields the protein CASSPGLGVDTQYF.

This chain links TRBV27 with TRBJ1-5; 12 bases align to TRBD1. V lost 4 bases to trimming and J lost 7 bases; unmatched junction nucleotides: 11. CDR1 is MNHEY, CDR2 SMNVEV, per germline (reference sequence). CDR3 length: 17 residues. Here the CDR3 DNA reads TGTGCCAGCAGTTCACATAAGGGACAGGGGGCAAGGCAGCCCCAGCATTTT. Translated, it gives CASSSHKGQGARQPQHF.

The chain joins TRBV4-3 to TRBJ1-1; D ambiguous. Trimming stripped 0 bases from V and 7 bases from J, with 12 bases between. The germline V gene has CDR1 LGHNA and CDR2 YSLEER. This CDR3 comprises 14 residues. This chain's CDR3 is CASSQDVVAIEAFF. Written as DNA, the CDR3 is TGCGCCAGCAGCCAAGATGTGGTGGCGATTGAAGCTTTCTTT.

The genes are TRBV7-9 and TRBJ1-1; a weak D match, TRBD1 (6 bases). V was cut by 3 bases and J by 4 bases, with 12 bases left in between. The germline V gene has CDR1 SEHNR and CDR2 FQNEAQ (reference sequence). This CDR3 has 14 amino acids. DNA of the CDR3: TGTGCCAGCAGCTTGTCACAGGGAGGCACTGAAGCTTTCTTT. Its protein product is CASSLSQGGTEAFF.

V and J are TRBV29-1 and TRBJ2-7; D call uncertain. V lost 3 bases and J lost 1, with 7 bases in between. The germline V gene encodes CDR1 SQVTM and CDR2 ANQGSEA. CDR3 length: 12 amino acids. The CDR3 region has the DNA TGCAGCGTTGAGGTACAGTCCTACGAGCAGTACTTC. This sequence encodes CSVEVQSYEQYF.

A few counts support this clone. This specimen includes other DNA sequences encoding the same CDR3. The V call is TRBV9, the J call TRBJ1-3; D unclear. Trimming took off 0 bases at V and 0 bases at J, with 4 bases between the two ends. The CDR3 spans 14 residues. Germline V lookup: CDR1 SGDLS, CDR2 YYNGEE. The DNA for the CDR3 is TGTGCCAGCAGCGTAGTTGACTCTGGAAACACCATATATTTT. The encoded protein is CASSVVDSGNTIYF.

The chain links TRBV7-3 to TRBJ2-5, with 9 nucleotides matching TRBD1. The V gene's germline CDR1 is SGHTA and CDR2 FQGTGA. The CDR3 spans 12 residues. With V trimmed by 4 bases and J by 8 bases, 2 bases remained unmatched. The CDR3 reads CASSSGQGTQYF. CDR3 coding DNA: TGTGCCAGCAGCTCGGGACAGGGAACCCAGTACTTC.

The gene calls are TRBV30 and TRBJ2-4, with TRBD1 identical over 8 bases. The V gene's germline CDR1 is GTSNPN and CDR2 SVGIG (reference sequence). V shed 0 bases, J shed 5 bases, and the junction held 3 bases outside the gene matches. This CDR3 spans 14 amino acids. The CDR3 protein is CAWSVQGAQNIQYF. The CDR3 bases are TGTGCCTGGAGTGTGCAGGGGGCCCAAAACATTCAGTACTTC. Full variable domain (rest looked up from reference TRBV30 and TRBJ2-4): SQTIHQWPATLVQPVGSPLSLECTVEGTSNPNLYWYRQAAGRGLQLLFYSVGIGQISSEVPQNLSASRPQDRQFILSSKKLLLSDSGFYLCAWSVQGAQNIQYFGAGTRLSVL.

This chain links TRBV6-5 with TRBJ1-1; D remains ambiguous. Trimming removed 6 bases at V and 1 base at J, with 12 bases between. This CDR3 region has 14 residues. Germline V gene lookup returns CDR1 MNHEY and CDR2 SVGAGI. The CDR3 nucleotides read TGTGCCAGCAGCCAATACACTGGGAACACTGAAGCTTTCTTT. It encodes CASSQYTGNTEAFF.

This chain uses TRBV6-1 with TRBJ2-1; TRBD2 is a possible D gene (6 bases). With 7 bases removed from V and 3 bases from J, the gap between germline ends came to 10 bases. This CDR3 contains 13 residues. From germline, CDR1 is MNHNS and CDR2 SASEGT. The CDR3 DNA follows: TGTGCCAGCATGACGGGACTCTACAATGAGCAGTTCTTC. It yields the protein CASMTGLYNEQFF.

The chain uses TRBV6-1 and TRBJ2-3; D is perhaps TRBD1 (6 bases). The CDR3 spans 11 residues. V was trimmed by 6 bases and J by 8 bases, leaving 9 bases between them. The germline V gene encodes CDR1 MNHNS and CDR2 SASEGT. The CDR3, as DNA: TGTGCCAGCAGAGGACAGTCTACGCAGTATTTT. It specifies CASRGQSTQYF.

This clone was detected once. DNA for the CDR3: TGTGCCAGCAGCTTAGGAACGACTTCCACTACTAGCACAGATACGCAGTATTTT. Translation: CASSLGTTSTTSTDTQYF. The J gene is TRBJ2-3, the V gene TRBV11-3, with D uncertain. The CDR3 totals 18 residues. Germline V gene sequence: CDR1 SGHNT, CDR2 YENEEA. The ends were cut back, 1 base at V and 0 bases at J, with 17 bases in the middle.

The chain joins TRBV6-5 to TRBJ1-4, with 12 bases that match TRBD1. The V segment lost 4 bases and the J segment 5 bases; nucleotides outside the gene matches: 5. Germline values: CDR1 MNHEY, CDR2 SVGAGI. This CDR3 is 16 amino acids long. The CDR3 nucleotides read TGTGCCAGCAGTTTGGGACAGGGGGCCAGGAATGAAAAACTGTTTTTT. This gives the protein CASSLGQGARNEKLFF.

The CDR3 loop reads CAAPTGTEAFF. CDR3 nucleotide sequence: TGTGCCGCCCCAACTGGGACTGAAGCTTTCTTT. This rearrangement joins TRBV2 to TRBJ1-1; no definite D call. Trimming left V 11 bases short and J 5 bases short, with 12 bases between. This CDR3 has 11 residues. CDR1 is SNHLY, CDR2 FYNNEI, per germline.

The genes are TRBV9 and TRBJ2-1; D not certain. The germline V gene encodes CDR1 SGDLS and CDR2 YYNGEE. Trimming left V 1 base short and J 2 bases short, with 1 base between. CDR3 length: 12 residues. The chain's CDR3 is CASSVTYNEQFF. The CDR3 DNA reads TGTGCCAGCAGCGTAACCTACAATGAGCAGTTCTTC.

The chain has TRBV2 and TRBJ1-1, with D perhaps TRBD1 (6 bases). This CDR3 is 12 amino acids long. Trimming pared 8 bases from V and 10 bases from J, leaving 17 bases between. CDR1 is SNHLY, CDR2 FYNNEI, per germline. The CDR3 loop is CASGGLPAVAFF. The DNA for the CDR3 is TGTGCCAGCGGGGGGCTCCCCGCGGTAGCTTTCTTT. Full variable domain (rest looked up from reference TRBV2 and TRBJ1-1): EPEVTQTPSHQVTQMGQEVILRCVPISNHLYFYWYRQILGQKVEFLVSFYNNEISEKSEIFDDQFSVERPDGSNFTLKIRSTKLEDSAMYFCASGGLPAVAFFGQGTRLTVV.